The 24 T cell receptor beta chains below were found in one sample sequenced in a study of CD8 T cells in ankylosing spondylitis. Study findings and constraints: Apparently characteristic of ankylosing spondylitis blood was a TCR beta motif (roughly eight highly homologous variants).

No antigen has been assigned to these receptors. TCRdb analysed the 5' RACE reads with MiXCR anew, one entry per CDR3 protein. The sample yields around 490,000 distinct CDR3 sequences, approximately 5.3% seen once. Sequenced input: blood, either unsorted or a sorted T cell fraction (not recorded which). These receptor sequences come from a male donor with ankylosing spondylitis.

This clonotype has a count of ten or more. The chain is built from TRBV5-1 and TRBJ2-1; D uncertain. Per germline, CDR1 SGHRS and CDR2 YFSETQ. The ends were cut back, 5 bases at V and 5 bases at J, with 14 bases in the middle. This CDR3 region has 14 residues. Here the CDR3 reads CASSQSALNNEQFF. CDR3 bases: TGCGCCAGCAGTCAATCAGCCCTAAACAATGAGCAGTTCTTC.

This clonotype was seen at least ten times. The J gene is TRBJ2-7, the V gene TRBV28; TRBD2 is a possible D gene (6 bases). This CDR3 spans 15 amino acids. Germline values: CDR1 MDHEN, CDR2 SYDVKM. V lost 6 bases and J lost 1, with 16 bases in between. The CDR3 sequence: CASRSAGLFSYEQYF. Written as DNA, the CDR3 is TGTGCCAGCAGGTCTGCGGGACTCTTTTCCTACGAGCAGTACTTC.

This clonotype has a handful of counts. The chain employs TRBV5-1 and TRBJ2-7, with 9 bases aligning to TRBD1. Looked up from germline, CDR1 is SGHRS and CDR2 is YFSETQ. The CDR3 is 13 amino acids. Trimming cost V 5 bases and J 5 bases; bases outside gene matches: 5. CDR3 sequence: CASRGTGLHEQYF. The CDR3 region has the DNA TGCGCCAGCAGAGGGACAGGGTTGCACGAGCAGTACTTC.

This clonotype occurred many times. This rearrangement joins TRBV15 to TRBJ1-4; D remains ambiguous. Germline CDR1 LNHNV, CDR2 YYDKDF (reference sequence). V gave up 5 bases and J gave up 10 bases, with 11 bases separating them. The CDR3 sequence is 12 residues long. CDR3: CATSPTGGKLFF. CDR3 DNA: TGTGCCACCAGCCCGACCGGAGGAAAACTGTTTTTT.

This clonotype was seen repeatedly, ten times or more. The chain has TRBV7-2 and TRBJ1-6, with no clear D. Germline V lookup: CDR1 SGHTA, CDR2 FQGNSA. The CDR3 contains 12 residues. V was clipped by 5 bases and J by 16 bases, with 15 bases between them. The CDR3 DNA is TGTGCCAGCAGCCCAGCAGCGGGTTTTCTCCACTTT. This gives the protein CASSPAAGFLHF.

There are many counts of this clonotype. The chain combines TRBV4-1 with TRBJ2-4, with a weak D call TRBD2 (6 bases). Germline loops: CDR1 MGHRA, CDR2 YSYEKL. V lost 3 bases and J 2 bases, leaving 14 bases between the germline ends. The CDR3 covers 16 residues. In nucleotides, the CDR3 is TGCGCCAGCAGCCACCGGGCGGGGTTGTCCAAAAACATTCAGTACTTC. Residues: CASSHRAGLSKNIQYF.

This clonotype was detected a few times. The CDR3 reads CSAPETGTGTYEQYF. As DNA, the CDR3 is TGCAGTGCCCCCGAGACCGGGACAGGTACATACGAGCAGTACTTC. This chain uses TRBV20-1 with TRBJ2-7, with 8 bases fitting TRBD1. The CDR3 extends over 15 amino acids. The trim removed 6 bases at V and 4 bases at J, leaving 14 bases unmatched. The germline V gene encodes CDR1 DFQATT and CDR2 SNEGSKA (reference sequence).

This clonotype showed up many times. This sequence joins TRBV7-9 and TRBJ2-1; D might be TRBD1 or TRBD2, each matching 5 bases. CDR3 length: 15 residues. V lost 2 bases, J lost 2 bases, and 10 bases lay in between. Germline lookup yields CDR1 SEHNR and CDR2 FQNEAQ (reference sequence). The CDR3 nucleotides are TGTGCCAGCAGCTTACGAGGGGATGCCTACAATGAGCAGTTCTTC. It yields the protein CASSLRGDAYNEQFF.

This clonotype appeared many times. This sequence joins TRBV7-9 and TRBJ2-5; D gene ambiguous. Trimming left V 2 bases short and J 5 bases short, with 6 bases between. CDR1 and CDR2 (germline): SEHNR, FQNEAQ (reference sequence). The CDR3 is made up of 12 amino acids. CDR3 loop: CASSLLTETQYF. CDR3 sequence (DNA): TGTGCCAGCAGCTTATTGACGGAGACCCAGTACTTC.

This clonotype was seen ten or more times. This sequence joins TRBV12-5 and TRBJ2-7, with TRBD2 as a possible D gene (6 bases). The CDR3 consists of 12 residues. Germline CDR1 and CDR2: LGHNT and FRNRAP. Deletions cut 0 bases from V and 6 bases from J, with 6 bases between. CDR3 amino acids: CASGLVGGEQYF. CDR3 coding DNA: TGTGCTAGTGGTTTGGTGGGGGGCGAGCAGTACTTC.

There are a few counts of this clonotype. The chain joins TRBV20-1 to TRBJ2-7, with 13 bases fitting TRBD2. There are 15 residues in the CDR3. The germline gives CDR1 DFQATT, CDR2 SNEGSKA (reference sequence). V dropped 6 bases and J dropped 3; count of bases not matched to a gene: 8. CDR3 loop: CSAQGLAGQIYEQYF. CDR3 bases: TGCAGTGCCCAGGGACTAGCGGGACAGATCTACGAGCAGTACTTC.

This clonotype was seen ten or more times. The chain employs TRBV7-2 and TRBJ2-3, with 9 nucleotides matching TRBD1. Germline CDR1 SGHTA, CDR2 FQGNSA. With V trimmed by 3 bases and J by 0 bases, 1 base remained unmatched. This CDR3 comprises 15 residues. CDR3 coding DNA: TGTGCCAGCAGCTTCGGGACAGGGAGCACAGATACGCAGTATTTT. Translation: CASSFGTGSTDTQYF.

In its sample, this clonotype was seen many times. The rearrangement joins TRBV6-5 to TRBJ2-7; D is ambiguous. CDR1 is MNHEY and CDR2 is SVGAGI in the germline V gene. The V end lost 4 bases, the J end lost 4 bases, and 5 bases lay between the germline ends. This CDR3 is built from 11 residues. As DNA, the CDR3 is TGTGCCAGCAGTTGGAATTACGAGCAGTACTTC. This codes for CASSWNYEQYF.

This clonotype has ten or more counts. The rearrangement joins TRBV29-1 to TRBJ2-1; TRBD1 might be the D (5 bases). Trimming pared 5 bases from V and 0 bases from J, leaving 14 bases between. Germline CDR1 and CDR2: SQVTM and ANQGSEA. The CDR3 is 15 amino acids. CDR3 loop: CSVFGQGGSYNEQFF. CDR3 bases: TGCAGCGTTTTCGGTCAGGGCGGCTCCTACAATGAGCAGTTCTTC.

There are many counts of this clonotype. This chain joins TRBV5-5 and TRBJ2-1; no firm D call. The CDR3 consists of 12 residues. The V gene lost 1 base and the J gene lost 7 bases, with 6 bases spanning the gap. CDR1 and CDR2 (germline): SGHKS, YYEKEE (reference sequence). CDR3 region: CASSLPRNEQFF. CDR3 in DNA: TGTGCCAGCAGCTTGCCAAGGAATGAGCAGTTCTTC.

This clonotype was observed many times. This chain uses TRBV11-2 with TRBJ1-2, with a possible D match to TRBD1 (5 bases). Trimming cost V 4 bases and J 2 bases, with 14 bases left between them. Germline V gene lookup returns CDR1 SGHAT and CDR2 FQNNGV. The CDR3 length is 15 residues. In nucleotides, the CDR3 is TGTGCCAGCAGCTCCCGGTGGAGGGGCAACTATGGCTACACCTTC. Residues: CASSSRWRGNYGYTF.

This clonotype occurred many times. This chain uses TRBV6-5 with TRBJ1-5; possibly TRBD1 for D (5 bases). V was clipped by 0 bases and J by 8 bases, with 11 bases between them. Germline CDR1 reads MNHEY; CDR2 reads SVGAGI. The CDR3 is 14 amino acids. CDR3 coding DNA: TGTGCCAGCAGTTACTCTGGGACCTCCAAGCCCCAGCATTTT. Encoded protein: CASSYSGTSKPQHF.

This rearrangement joins TRBV7-8 to TRBJ1-5, with D unclear. The V end was cut by 5 bases, the J end by 2 bases, with 19 bases between. Germline V CDR1 and CDR2: SGHVS, FQNEAQ. There are 17 residues in the CDR3. CDR3 sequence reads: CASSQSGLRRGNQPQHF. CDR3 nucleotides: TGTGCCAGCAGCCAAAGCGGGTTGCGACGGGGCAATCAGCCCCAGCATTTT.

This clonotype was detected ten times or more. The rearrangement links TRBV7-2 to TRBJ2-7; the D call may be TRBD1 or TRBD2 (5 bases each). CDR3 size: 14 residues. Per germline, CDR1 SGHTA and CDR2 FQGNSA. Trimming cost V 6 bases and J 3 bases, with 15 bases left between them. CDR3 DNA sequence: TGTGCCAGCAGGACCGGGACCTACCTCTACGAGCAGTACTTC. Its translation: CASRTGTYLYEQYF.

This clonotype has ten or more counts. The CDR3 region has the DNA TGTGCCAGCAGCGTAGGGGACAGGGGTTATGGCTACACCTTC. It yields the protein CASSVGDRGYGYTF. The gene calls are TRBV9 and TRBJ1-2; 10 bases match TRBD1. Germline V gene lookup returns CDR1 SGDLS and CDR2 YYNGEE. V was clipped by 0 bases and J by 5 bases; unmatched bases: 1. This CDR3 spans 14 amino acids.

This clonotype was observed at least ten times. The chain combines TRBV7-3 with TRBJ2-7; 7 bases agree with TRBD1. CDR3 length: 13 amino acids. J lost 12 bases, V lost 4 bases, and 12 bases had no gene match. Germline V gene sequence: CDR1 SGHTA, CDR2 FQGTGA. CDR3 DNA: TGTGCCAGCAGCTCGACAGGGATGGTTGAGGGGTACTTC. It codes for CASSSTGMVEGYF.

In this sample, this clonotype turned up many times. The rearrangement links TRBV10-3 to TRBJ2-7; the D gene is possibly TRBD2 (5 bases). Germline CDR1 and CDR2: ENHRY and SYGVKD. This CDR3 region has 14 residues. V was shortened by 6 bases and J by 0 bases, with 12 bases between the two germline ends. Here the CDR3 reads CAIRQEGNSYEQYF. DNA for the CDR3: TGTGCCATCAGACAAGAGGGTAACTCCTACGAGCAGTACTTC.

This clonotype was counted many times. The V and J genes are TRBV5-1 and TRBJ2-1; D not resolved. Germline values: CDR1 SGHRS, CDR2 YFSETQ. There are 14 residues in the CDR3. Trimming removed 4 bases at V and 2 bases at J, with 10 bases between. CDR3 region: CASSPDRAYNEQFF. CDR3 DNA: TGCGCCAGCAGCCCCGACCGCGCCTACAATGAGCAGTTCTTC. Together with reference TRBV5-1 and TRBJ2-1, the CDR3 gives the full variable domain: KAGVTQTPRYLIKTRGQQVTLSCSPISGHRSVSWYQQTPGQGLQFLFEYFSETQRNKGNFPGRFSGRQFSNSRSEMNVSTLELGDSALYLCASSPDRAYNEQFFGPGTRLTVL.

As to this clonotype: This may arise from a read error, as a much more abundant clone is one base away. The chain couples TRBV28 to TRBJ1-1, with a weak D call TRBD1 (5 bases). Germline CDR1 MDHEN, CDR2 SYDVKM. The V gene lost 6 bases and the J gene lost 3 bases, with 14 bases spanning the gap. CDR3 length: 14 residues. The CDR3 sequence is CASSHRWRDTEAFF. The CDR3 DNA reads TGTGCCAGCAGCCACAGGTGGCGGGACACTGAAGCTTTCTTT.